The 8 T cell receptor beta chains given below trace back to one sample, sequenced in a study of T cell responses to AZD1222 COVID-19 vaccine (dated by TCRdb to the early 2020s). Library method: the immunoSEQ multiplex PCR assay. Drawn from immuneACCESS, this table holds only the in-frame rearrangements with V and J called that TCRdb kept. Clones are partly lost; checked studies trace under half to an unresolved V gene and leave the rest unexplained. For this sample the table gives about 120,000 clones, of which around 93% were detected only once. Jointly, the top ten make up around 5.1% of the sample. The intended sense of this specimen's time point label: about 28 days (+/-7) after the second vaccine dose. The material was peripheral blood, obtained 28 days after the second AZD1222 dose. The receptors come from an adult who received the AZD1222 COVID-19 vaccine.

This chain uses TRBV5-6 with TRBJ1-6; D is uncertain. Trimming took 3 bases from V and 7 from J, leaving 11 bases between them. CDR3 length equals 14 residues. CDR1 is SGHDT and CDR2 is YYEEEE in the germline V gene. The CDR3 is CASSYTNRNSPLHF. The CDR3, as DNA: TGTGCCAGCAGCTACACTAACAGAAATTCACCCCTCCACTTT.

V usage is TRBV11-2 and J usage is TRBJ1-2; D gene uncertain. The germline V and J ends were trimmed by 1 base and 2 bases, with 5 bases remaining between them. The length of the CDR3 is 13 residues. The germline V gene has CDR1 SGHAT and CDR2 FQNNGV. DNA of the CDR3: TGTGCCAGCAGCTTAGTCGGGAACTATGGCTACACCTTC. It is translated as CASSLVGNYGYTF.

This sequence joins TRBV27 and TRBJ2-7; D possibly uses TRBD1 or TRBD2 (5 bases each). The CDR3 is made up of 16 amino acids. Germline V CDR1 and CDR2: MNHEY, SMNVEV (reference sequence). V lost 6 bases, J lost 5 bases, and 23 bases lay in between. CDR3 sequence: CASSRQNGAGRHEQYF. The CDR3 nucleotides read TGTGCCAGCAGCCGACAAAACGGGGCAGGGCGACACGAGCAGTACTTC.

The rearrangement uses TRBV29-1 and TRBJ2-5; TRBD1 is a possible D gene (5 bases). The CDR3 length is 13 residues. CDR1 and CDR2 (germline): SQVTM, ANQGSEA. V was pared by 1 base and J by 5 bases, with 11 bases between. CDR3: CSVEVIKGETQYF. DNA of the CDR3: TGCAGCGTTGAAGTTATAAAGGGGGAGACCCAGTACTTC. The complete variable domain, with remaining parts taken from reference TRBV29-1 and TRBJ2-5, reads SAVISQKPSRDICQRGTSLTIQCQVDSQVTMMFWYRQQPGQSLTLIATANQGSEATYESGFVIDKFPISRPNLTFSTLTVSNMSPEDSSIYLCSVEVIKGETQYFGPGTRLLVL.

The chain is built from TRBV2 and TRBJ2-5; a weak D match, TRBD1 (6 bases). Germline loops: CDR1 SNHLY, CDR2 FYNNEI. The germline V and J ends were trimmed by 8 bases and 5 bases, with 15 bases remaining between them. The CDR3 is 13 amino acids. CDR3 nucleotides: TGTGCCAGCGGGGGCCCGGGCGGGGAGACCCAGTACTTC. As protein: CASGGPGGETQYF.

A remark on this clone: A junction boundary mismatches the germline segment, possibly from a read error. J is TRBJ1-1 and V is TRBV27; no definite D call. The CDR3 length is 11 residues. Germline CDR1 reads MNHEY; CDR2 reads SMNVEV (reference sequence). In nucleotides, the CDR3 is TGTGCCACCAGTAAAGGGACTGAAGCTTTCTTT. The encoded protein is CATSKGTEAFF.

CDR3 bases: TGTGCCAGCAGCCCCCGACTGGATGAGCAGTTCTTC. It is translated as CASSPRLDEQFF. This chain uses TRBV7-2 with TRBJ2-1; no definite D call. V lost 5 bases and J 8 bases, leaving 10 bases between the germline ends. Germline V gives CDR1 SGHTA, CDR2 FQGNSA. The CDR3 has 12 amino acids.

The chain joins TRBV24-1 to TRBJ2-1; 12 positions agree with TRBD2. Trimming cost V 4 bases and J 7 bases; bases outside gene matches: 7. This CDR3 is built from 16 residues. Germline CDR1 KGHDR, CDR2 SFDVKD. The CDR3, as DNA: TGTGCCACCAGTGACCCTACTAGCGGGAGGTCGAATGAGCAGTTCTTC. As protein: CATSDPTSGRSNEQFF.